The source of this T cell receptor beta chain is a study of technical replicates of blood from a few donors. The CDR3 has 13 residues. Trimming removed 5 bases at V and 3 bases at J, with 11 bases between. Germline V gene sequence: CDR1 MNHNS, CDR2 SASEGT. Some clones are missing from TCRdb's copy, which holds only in-frame ones; the method was immunoSEQ multiplex PCR. The profile shows about 100,000 clones, 95% of them singletons. The sequence derives from a human donor in good health. Input material: T cells isolated from PBMCs. The genes are TRBV6-1 and TRBJ2-7; maybe TRBD2 (6 bases). CDR3 amino acids: CASSMGGNYEQYF. Here the CDR3 DNA reads TGTGCCAGCAGTATGGGCGGGAACTACGAGCAGTACTTC.